A selection of T cell receptor beta chains follows, all from one sample in a study of T cell clones after liver transplantation. The repertoire was sequenced with immunoSEQ multiplex PCR; TCRdb's copy has only in-frame clones and lacks some. The table shows roughly 70,000 clones, with roughly 80% occurring only once. Material: CD4+ T cells from blood, obtained before liver transplant. Receptors were obtained from a human donor who received a liver transplant. The conserved cysteine and the conserved F or W are not part of the CDR3 here. Fields, in order: V gene, D gene, CDR3 protein. D genes are given only for firm matches.

>TRBV10-2|-
ASSESTANQPQH
>TRBV5-1|TRBD2
ASSFAGGRGDTQY
>TRBV15|TRBD2
ATSGVRGLAGGGTGELF
>TRBV25-1|TRBD2
ASSEYEGTSGRRDIQY
>TRBV9|TRBD2
ASSLSLAGAYNEQF
>TRBV19|TRBD2
ASSPPGTSGAREQF
>TRBV21-1|-
ASSKATSRPQGTQY
>TRBV28|TRBD1
ASSPGTGFLGTEAF
>TRBV2|-
ASSHGVYEQY
>TRBV28|-
ASRPGGAGKDT
>TRBV7-9|-
ASSLVSVGELF
>TRBV5-1|TRBD1
ASSPGQGVTGELF
>TRBV30|-
AWSVAYEQY
>TRBV7-9|-
ASSLQGGANTEAF
>TRBV28|-
ASVRGLSGELF
>TRBV7-8|TRBD2
ASSAGLANEQY
>TRBV19|-
ASAAGDNYGYT
>TRBV5-4|TRBD2
ASRLAGGRNTGELF
>TRBV28|-
ASSLHINQPQH
>TRBV29-1|TRBD1
SVGLGQGSNQPQH
>TRBV5-4|TRBD1
ASRPTGGAGETQY
>TRBV12-5|-
ASGLSKWAGPGELF
>TRBV29-1|TRBD2
SVGLAGVGSGELF
>TRBV7-9|-
ASSLGVNEKLF
>TRBV7-2|-
ASSLETGVANTEAF
>TRBV9|TRBD1
ASSVEQGASGELF